This TCR beta chain was retrieved from a study of blood T cell repertoires in COVID-19. Overall study context: Researchers got acute and convalescent COVID-19 samples from the United States, Italy and Spain. Sample material is recorded as cDNA or gDNA derived from T cells, B-cell-depleted T cells, or PBMCs.

How the authors handled the data: From reference gene primer amplification, estimates of nucleated cell counts were derived. Measured with immunoSEQ multiplex PCR; TCRdb has only the in-frame clones, and not every one. V and J calls and clone size come straight from that table; D and trimming were deduced from the DNA. This sample has 150,000 to 200,000 clones, with roughly 89% found just once. The ends lost 4 bases at V and 7 bases at J; junction bases unmatched: 9. Germline V gene data show CDR1 as SGHRS and CDR2 as YFSETQ. The CDR3 loop spans 15 amino acids. This sequence originates from a man aged 35-49 years with acute or convalescent COVID-19. V is TRBV5-1 and J is TRBJ1-4; 8 positions match TRBD1. The specimen sequenced was peripheral blood. CDR3 region: CASSGGDRPIEKLFF. DNA of the CDR3: TGCGCCAGCAGCGGCGGGGACAGGCCGATTGAAAAACTGTTTTTT.